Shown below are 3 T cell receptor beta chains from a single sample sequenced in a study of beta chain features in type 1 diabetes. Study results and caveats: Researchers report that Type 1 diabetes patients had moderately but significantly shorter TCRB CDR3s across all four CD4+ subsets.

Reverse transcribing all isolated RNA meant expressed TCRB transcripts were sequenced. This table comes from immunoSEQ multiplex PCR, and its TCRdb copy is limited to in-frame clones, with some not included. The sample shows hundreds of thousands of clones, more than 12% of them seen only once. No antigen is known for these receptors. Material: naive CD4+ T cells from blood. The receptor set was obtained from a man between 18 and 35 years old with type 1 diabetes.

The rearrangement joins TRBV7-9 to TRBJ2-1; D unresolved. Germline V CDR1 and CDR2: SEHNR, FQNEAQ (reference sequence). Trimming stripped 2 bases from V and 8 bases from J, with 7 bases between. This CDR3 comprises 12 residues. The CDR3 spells CASSLPRDEQFF. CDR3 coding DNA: TGTGCCAGCAGCTTACCTCGGGATGAGCAGTTCTTC. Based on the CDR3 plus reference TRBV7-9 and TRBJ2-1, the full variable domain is DTGVSQNPRHKITKRGQNVTFRCDPISEHNRLYWYRQTLGQGPEFLTYFQNEAQLEKSRLLSDRFSAERPKGSFSTLEIQRTEQGDSAMYLCASSLPRDEQFFGPGTRLTVL.

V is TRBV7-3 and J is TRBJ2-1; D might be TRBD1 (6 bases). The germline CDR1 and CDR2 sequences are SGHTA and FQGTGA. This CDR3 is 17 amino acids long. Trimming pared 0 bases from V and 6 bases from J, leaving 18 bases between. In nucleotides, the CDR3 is TGTGCCAGCAGCTTAACCCTTAACAGGGAGCCCCCCAATGAGCAGTTCTTC. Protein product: CASSLTLNREPPNEQFF.

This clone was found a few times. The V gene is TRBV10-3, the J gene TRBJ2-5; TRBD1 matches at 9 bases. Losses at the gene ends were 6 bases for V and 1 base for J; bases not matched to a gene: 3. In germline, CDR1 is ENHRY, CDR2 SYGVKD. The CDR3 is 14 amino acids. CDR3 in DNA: TGTGCCATCAGGGGACAGGGCGGCCAAGAGACCCAGTACTTC. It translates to CAIRGQGGQETQYF.